Listed here are 5 T cell receptor beta chains from one sample, sequenced in a study of T cell repertoires in cytomegalovirus infection. Antigen specificity for these receptors is unknown. TCRdb re-derived calls from the reads in MiXCR, one entry per CDR3 protein. The table has around 300,000 distinct CDR3 sequences, roughly a fifth seen once; the top ten hold approximately 19%. This sample comprised cultured PBMCs, obtained from culture after CMV antigen stimulation. Source of these receptors: a human donor in good health (CMV status not recorded). Some clones in this sample may be carry-over from other donors' samples.

As DNA, the CDR3 is TGTGCCAGCAGCCTACGGGACAATTACGAGCAGTACTTC. Protein sequence: CASSLRDNYEQYF. The chain is built from TRBV7-9 and TRBJ2-7; D possibly corresponds to TRBD1 (6 bases). This CDR3 comprises 13 residues. Trimming shortened V by 5 bases and J by 4 bases, and 12 bases separated the two germline ends. Germline V CDR1 and CDR2: SEHNR, FQNEAQ (reference sequence).

This clonotype came up a few times. The V and J genes are TRBV5-4 and TRBJ2-3; 10 bases fit TRBD1. From germline, CDR1 is SGHNT and CDR2 YYREEE (reference sequence). The CDR3 contains 16 residues. The V and J ends lost 2 bases and 2 bases, in that order; junction bases with no gene match: 5. The CDR3 protein is CASSLPGQGNTDTQYF. The CDR3 DNA reads as TGTGCCAGCAGCTTACCGGGACAGGGGAACACAGATACGCAGTATTTT.

This clonotype showed up just a few times. The chain carries TRBV12-3 or TRBV12-4 and TRBJ1-4, with D hard to call. This CDR3 region has 12 residues. V was clipped by 6 bases and J by 8 bases, with 10 bases between them. CDR3 amino acids: CASRVGQEKLFF. CDR3 nucleotides: TGTGCCAGCAGGGTCGGGCAGGAAAAACTGTTTTTT.

The V call is TRBV12-3 or TRBV12-4, the J call TRBJ1-6, with no clear D. V shed 3 bases and J shed 10 bases, with 10 bases lying between them. This CDR3 region has 13 residues. CDR3 DNA sequence: TGTGCCAGCAGTTTCTCCGAAAGATCACCCCTCCACTTT. Translating it yields CASSFSERSPLHF.

CDR3 nucleotide sequence: TGTGCCAGCAGCGGAGGGACGTTTCGTCGCTCCTACAATGAGCAGTTCTTC. This translates into CASSGGTFRRSYNEQFF. The chain recombines TRBV12-3 or TRBV12-4 with TRBJ2-1, with TRBD2 as a possible D gene (6 bases). The CDR3 has 17 residues. V was shortened by 6 bases and J by 0 bases, with 18 bases between the two germline ends.